Following are 28 T cell receptor beta chains from one sample sequenced in a study of T cell repertoires in cytomegalovirus infection. Each CDR3 protein is one row after TCRdb ran MiXCR on the reads. The profile covers fewer than 850,000 distinct CDR3 sequences, with 29% appearing a single time and around 13% taken by the ten largest. These receptors' antigens are unknown. Sequenced material: cultured CD8+ T cells from PBMCs, taken from culture after CMV antigen stimulation. Source of these receptors: a human donor in good health (CMV status not recorded). Some clones in this sample may be carry-over from other donors' samples.

This clonotype was recorded many times. The gene calls are TRBV7-8 and TRBJ2-3; D perhaps matches TRBD1 (6 bases). CDR3 size: 14 residues. Germline CDR1 is SGHVS and CDR2 is FQNEAQ. Trimming took off 0 bases at V and 3 bases at J, with 7 bases between the two ends. As DNA, the CDR3 is TGTGCCAGCAGCTTAGCCCAGGGGACAGATACGCAGTATTTT. Protein product: CASSLAQGTDTQYF.

This rearrangement joins TRBV13 to TRBJ2-3, with D perhaps TRBD2 (5 bases). V was cut by 2 bases and J by 3 bases, with 21 bases left in between. CDR1 PRHDT and CDR2 FYEKMQ come from the germline V gene (reference sequence). This CDR3 is 18 amino acids long. The CDR3 DNA is TGTGCCAGCAGCTTATACTTCCCCCGGGAAGGTGAGACAGATACGCAGTATTTT. Protein: CASSLYFPREGETDTQYF.

This clonotype showed up just a few times. V and J are TRBV28 and TRBJ2-7; D is ambiguous. The V and J ends lost 10 bases and 0 bases respectively, with 16 bases between them. CDR1 is MDHEN, CDR2 SYDVKM, per germline. This CDR3 is 14 amino acids long. The CDR3 bases are TGTGCCATTCCTACACCCGTTAGCTCCTACGAGCAGTACGTC. This encodes CAIPTPVSSYEQYV.

This chain uses TRBV19 with TRBJ2-6; D gene unclear. There are 14 residues in the CDR3. Germline CDR1 and CDR2: LNHDA and SQIVND (reference sequence). Trimming cost V 6 bases and J 1 base, with 7 bases left between them. The CDR3 DNA reads as TGTGCCAGTAGGTTTGGTTCTGGGGCCAACGTCCTGACTTTC. The encoded protein is CASRFGSGANVLTF.

This clonotype was seen only a few times. The rearrangement links TRBV6-2 or TRBV6-3 to TRBJ2-3; D perhaps matches TRBD1 (5 bases). The CDR3 is 15 residues long. Per the germline V gene, CDR1 is MNHEY and CDR2 is SVGEGT. Trimming shortened V by 0 bases and J by 2 bases, and 9 bases separated the two germline ends. The CDR3 nucleotides are TGTGCCAGCAGTTACTCCGACAGATTCACAGATACGCAGTATTTT. Translated, it gives CASSYSDRFTDTQYF.

Worth noting for this clonotype: This may stem from a read error, because a much larger clone lies one nucleotide away. This chain links TRBV6-6 with TRBJ1-1; D remains ambiguous. Germline V gives CDR1 MNHNY, CDR2 SVGAGI (reference sequence). The CDR3 is made up of 12 amino acids. CDR3 protein: CAGSYRNTEAFF. CDR3 nucleotides: TGTGCCGGCAGTTACAGGAACACTGAAGCTTTCTTT.

V is TRBV7-2 and J is TRBJ2-1; TRBD1 matches 8 bases. This CDR3 region has 14 residues. Trimming at V came to 2 bases and at J to 7 bases, leaving 4 bases not matched to a gene. CDR1 is SGHTA and CDR2 is FQGNSA in the germline V gene. The CDR3 reads CASSLMDRDNEQFF. The DNA for the CDR3 is TGTGCCAGCAGCTTAATGGACAGGGATAATGAGCAGTTCTTC.

This clonotype has only a few counts. The V gene is TRBV7-3, the J gene TRBJ2-1; 14 nucleotides align to TRBD2. The CDR3 loop spans 17 amino acids. Germline CDR1 and CDR2: SGHTA and FQGTGA. The V and J ends lost 2 bases and 2 bases, in that order; junction bases with no gene match: 2. CDR3 in amino acids: CASSLGTSGGAYNEQFF. CDR3 sequence (DNA): TGTGCCAGCAGCTTAGGGACTAGCGGGGGAGCCTACAATGAGCAGTTCTTC.

V and J are TRBV6-2 or TRBV6-3 and TRBJ2-2; D is ambiguous. The V and J ends lost 7 bases and 4 bases respectively, with 10 bases between them. Germline V gives CDR1 MNHEY, CDR2 SVGEGT. This CDR3 has 13 amino acids. CDR3 in amino acids: CASITASTGELFF. CDR3 nucleotide sequence: TGTGCCAGCATAACAGCCTCCACCGGGGAGCTGTTTTTT.

This chain connects TRBV4-1 to TRBJ2-7; D is ambiguous. The CDR3 runs to 13 residues. Trimming took off 4 bases at V and 7 bases at J, with 14 bases between the two ends. The germline CDR1 and CDR2 sequences are MGHRA and YSYEKL. CDR3 sequence (DNA): TGCGCCAGCAGCCGAGGACCCAGCTCGGAGCAGTACGTC. Translated: CASSRGPSSEQYV.

CDR3 coding DNA: TGCGCCAGCAGCCATTTTGCAAATGGCTACACCTTC. As protein: CASSHFANGYTF. The chain has TRBV4-3 and TRBJ1-2; D unresolved. Germline lookup yields CDR1 LGHNA and CDR2 YSLEER. The CDR3 has 12 residues. Trimming stripped 3 bases from V and 6 bases from J, with 8 bases between.

The chain carries TRBV29-1 and TRBJ2-2; 8 nucleotides agree with TRBD2. J was trimmed by 3 bases and V by 7 bases; bases with no gene match: 7. This CDR3 spans 14 amino acids. Germline CDR1 reads SQVTM; CDR2 reads ANQGSEA. The CDR3 nucleotides are TGCAGCGGCCTGTCCGGGGGGGACACCGGGGAGCTGTTTTTT. The encoded protein is CSGLSGGDTGELFF.

A few counts support this clonotype. Germline is not matched at one junction end, which may reflect a read error. This sequence joins TRBV7-6 and TRBJ1-1, with no clear D. The CDR3 has 14 amino acids. Germline V gives CDR1 SGHVS, CDR2 FNYEAQ. CDR3 amino acids: CASTLGGVYTEAFF. The CDR3, as DNA: TGTGCCAGCACCTTAGGTGGGGTTTACACTGAAGCTTTCTTT. Based on the CDR3 plus reference TRBV7-6 and TRBJ1-1, the full variable domain is GAGVSQSPRYKVTKRGQDVALRCDPISGHVSLYWYRQALGQGPEFLTYFNYEAQQDKSGLPNDRFSAERPEGSISTLTIQRTEQRDSAMYRCASTLGGVYTEAFFGQGTRLTVV.

This sequence joins TRBV13 and TRBJ2-6; D might be TRBD2 (5 bases). The germline V gene has CDR1 PRHDT and CDR2 FYEKMQ (reference sequence). This CDR3 comprises 16 residues. Trimming took 6 bases from V and 1 from J, leaving 13 bases between them. The CDR3 spells CASSVGSGSGANVLTF. CDR3 bases: TGTGCCAGCAGTGTAGGGTCGGGGTCTGGGGCCAACGTCCTGACTTTC.

The chain combines TRBV2 with TRBJ2-1; 12 nucleotides agree with TRBD2. The J segment lost 4 bases and the V segment lost 9 bases, leaving 4 bases of the junction unmatched. The V gene's germline CDR1 is SNHLY and CDR2 FYNNEI. The CDR3 extends over 14 amino acids. The CDR3 DNA sequence: TGTGCCAGGCCGGGACTAGCGGGTTACAATGAGCAGTTCTTC. This sequence encodes CARPGLAGYNEQFF.

This clonotype was observed a few times. This chain links TRBV20-1 with TRBJ2-6; TRBD1 might be the D (5 bases). The V end lost 6 bases, the J end lost 0 bases, and 18 bases lay between the germline ends. CDR3 length: 17 residues. Germline V gene lookup returns CDR1 DFQATT and CDR2 SNEGSKA (reference sequence). This chain's CDR3 is CSASDATASSGANVLTF. As DNA, the CDR3 is TGCAGTGCCTCAGACGCGACAGCGAGCTCTGGGGCCAACGTCCTGACTTTC.

The chain joins TRBV7-6 to TRBJ2-7, with no clear D. Germline V gene data show CDR1 as SGHVS and CDR2 as FNYEAQ. This CDR3 comprises 12 residues. Trimming removed 4 bases at V and 6 bases at J, with 10 bases between. CDR3 in DNA: TGTGCCAGCAGCTCCAGCCCCGTCGAGCAGTACTTC. It is translated as CASSSSPVEQYF.

The rearrangement uses TRBV4-2 and TRBJ1-3; 8 bases align to TRBD1. V lost 0 bases and J lost 2; bases outside the gene matches: 9. CDR3 length equals 18 residues. Germline values: CDR1 LGHNA, CDR2 YNFKEQ. CDR3 DNA sequence: TGTGCCAGCAGCCAAGATCCGAAGCCACAGGGGGCTGGAAACACCATATATTTT. It is translated as CASSQDPKPQGAGNTIYF.

The V and J genes are TRBV27 and TRBJ2-1; 8 nucleotides align to TRBD1. From germline, CDR1 is MNHEY and CDR2 SMNVEV (reference sequence). This CDR3 has 15 residues. V lost 3 bases and J lost 6; bases outside the gene matches: 7. The CDR3 loop reads CASSFPSGQVNEQFF. The DNA for the CDR3 is TGTGCCAGCAGTTTCCCCTCGGGACAGGTCAATGAGCAGTTCTTC.

The chain recombines TRBV7-6 with TRBJ2-7; D is unclear. Trimming stripped 1 base from V and 4 bases from J, with 11 bases between. This CDR3 comprises 14 residues. Germline V CDR1 and CDR2: SGHVS, FNYEAQ. The CDR3 sequence is CASSLGTSWYEQYF. DNA for the CDR3: TGTGCCAGCAGCTTAGGTACCAGTTGGTACGAGCAGTACTTC.

The chain carries TRBV10-3 and TRBJ2-7, with D unresolved. The CDR3 spans 17 residues. The germline V gene has CDR1 ENHRY and CDR2 SYGVKD. The ends were cut back, 0 bases at V and 0 bases at J, with 15 bases in the middle. As DNA, the CDR3 is TGTGCCATCAGTGAGTCGTATAGGTCAGGTCCCTCCTACGAGCAGTACTTC. Encoded protein: CAISESYRSGPSYEQYF.

This clonotype was observed a handful of times. V is TRBV7-9 and J is TRBJ1-1; D not certain. V was pared by 1 base and J by 3 bases, with 9 bases between. The germline CDR1 and CDR2 sequences are SEHNR and FQNEAQ (reference sequence). The CDR3 is 14 amino acids. Here the CDR3 DNA reads TGTGCCAGCAGCTTAGTTGGACCGCACACTGAAGCTTTCTTT. Translated, it gives CASSLVGPHTEAFF.

This clonotype showed up just a few times. The chain carries TRBV7-9 and TRBJ2-7; the match to TRBD1 covers 11 bases. The germline V gene encodes CDR1 SEHNR and CDR2 FQNEAQ (reference sequence). V lost 5 bases, J lost 7 bases, and 7 bases stayed unmatched. The CDR3 covers 14 residues. Written as DNA, the CDR3 is TGTGCCAGCAGCCCCAGGACAGGGGGCGGAGAGCAGTACGTC. Its protein is CASSPRTGGGEQYV.

In its sample, this clonotype was seen a few times. This rearrangement joins TRBV6-6 to TRBJ2-5; D call uncertain. V lost 4 bases to trimming and J lost 4 bases, with 16 bases between them. CDR3 length: 15 amino acids. Germline assignment: CDR1 MNHNY and CDR2 SVGAGI (reference sequence). DNA of the CDR3: TGTGCCAGCAGTTTCTTGGACGGAGACGGAGAGACCCAGTACTTC. Translated, it gives CASSFLDGDGETQYF.

This clonotype was seen a handful of times. The chain uses TRBV27 and TRBJ2-1, with a weak D call TRBD2 (5 bases). V lost 7 bases and J lost 5, with 12 bases in between. The germline CDR1 and CDR2 sequences are MNHEY and SMNVEV (reference sequence). CDR3 length equals 13 residues. CDR3 bases: TGTGCCAGCAATGCCCACGGGGACAATGAGCAGTTCTTC. It translates to CASNAHGDNEQFF.

V gene TRBV19 combines with J gene TRBJ2-3; no clear D. CDR3 length: 14 amino acids. Germline V CDR1 and CDR2: LNHDA, SQIVND (reference sequence). Trimming left V 3 bases short and J 2 bases short, with 9 bases between. DNA for the CDR3: TGTGCCAGTAGTATTGGACCCGACACAGATACGCAGTATTTT. Translated: CASSIGPDTDTQYF.

This clonotype occurred once. The chain is built from TRBV6-8 and TRBJ2-3, with D unclear. Germline lookup yields CDR1 MNHGY and CDR2 SAAAGT. This CDR3 has 15 amino acids. V was shortened by 4 bases and J by 0 bases, with 11 bases between the two germline ends. DNA for the CDR3: TGTGCCAGCAGTTTGGTACAGTCTAGCACAGATACGCAGTATTTT. Its translation: CASSLVQSSTDTQYF.

The genes are TRBV6-2 or TRBV6-3 and TRBJ1-5, with TRBD1 matching over 7 bases. The CDR3 totals 16 residues. With 6 bases clipped from V and 1 base from J, the junction kept 9 bases outside the gene matches. Germline loops: CDR1 MNHEY, CDR2 SVGEGT. The CDR3 nucleotides read TGTGCCAGCAGAGGATTCCAGGGGGTAAGCAATCAGCCCCAGCATTTT. It encodes CASRGFQGVSNQPQHF.